The 24 T cell receptor beta chains in this list originate from one sample, sequenced in a study of human T cells and chemical hapten exposure. Documented time point: patch test 3, about 24 weeks after DPC sensitization. As to treatment: therapeutic diphenylcyclopropenone sensitization with weekly scalp DPC. TCRdb reprocessed the RACE reads via MiXCR and lists one record per CDR3 protein. The sample records some 91,000 distinct CDR3 sequences, 25% to 35% being singletons. The sequencing here drew on whole blood, taken in connection with sensitization to the hapten diphenylcyclopropenone (DPC). These TCRs come from a man in his forties with alopecia areata. Some clones in this sample may be carry-over from other donors' samples.

This clonotype was observed a handful of times. The chain uses TRBV19 and TRBJ2-1; 9 nucleotides agree with TRBD1. V shed 8 bases and J 4 bases; nucleotides not matched to a gene: 9. The CDR3 length is 15 residues. Germline CDR1 and CDR2: LNHDA and SQIVND (reference sequence). CDR3 sequence: CASRTRDRVYNEQFF. CDR3 nucleotide sequence: TGTGCCAGTCGAACTAGGGACAGGGTTTACAATGAGCAGTTCTTC. Variable domain in full (rest from reference TRBV19 and TRBJ2-1): DGGITQSPKYLFRKEGQNVTLSCEQNLNHDAMYWYRQDPGQGLRLIYYSQIVNDFQKGDIAEGYSVSREKKESFPLTVTSAQKNPTAFYLCASRTRDRVYNEQFFGPGTRLTVL.

This clonotype occurred a few times. The chain is built from TRBV12-3 or TRBV12-4 and TRBJ2-5, with D uncertain. The ends were cut back, 1 base at V and 5 bases at J, with 11 bases in the middle. The CDR3 has 14 amino acids. The CDR3 loop is CASSLGWVSETQYF. Written as DNA, the CDR3 is TGTGCCAGCAGTTTAGGTTGGGTATCGGAGACCCAGTACTTC.

There are a few counts of this clonotype. This chain joins TRBV5-1 and TRBJ2-3; D not resolved. The germline V and J ends were trimmed by 0 bases and 2 bases, with 4 bases remaining between them. The CDR3 contains 13 residues. Per the germline V gene, CDR1 is SGHRS and CDR2 is YFSETQ. CDR3: CASSLGDTDTQYF. CDR3 in DNA: TGCGCCAGCAGCTTGGGGGACACAGATACGCAGTATTTT.

The genes are TRBV25-1 and TRBJ2-6, with unresolved D. Trimming removed 6 bases from V and 2 bases from J, with 17 bases in between. The CDR3 extends over 17 amino acids. CDR1 is MGHDK and CDR2 is SYGVNS in the germline V gene. Written as DNA, the CDR3 is TGTGCCAGCAGCCGCTTCGCGTTAGGGACTGGGGCCAACGTCCTGACTTTC. Encoded protein: CASSRFALGTGANVLTF.

This clonotype has a handful of counts. This rearrangement joins TRBV12-3 or TRBV12-4 to TRBJ2-5; 8 positions match TRBD2. The V segment lost 3 bases and the J segment 4 bases; nucleotides outside the gene matches: 1. The CDR3 covers 13 residues. CDR3 nucleotides: TGTGCCAGCAGTTTCGGGACTAGAGAGACCCAGTACTTC. It is translated as CASSFGTRETQYF.

This clonotype was seen a few times. The chain has TRBV2 and TRBJ2-6; D gene ambiguous. Trimming left V 7 bases short and J 1 base short, with 11 bases between. Germline V gene lookup returns CDR1 SNHLY and CDR2 FYNNEI. This CDR3 contains 15 residues. DNA of the CDR3: TGTGCCAGCAAATCGGAAGGGTCTGGGGCCAACGTCCTGACTTTC. Translation gives CASKSEGSGANVLTF.

The chain carries TRBV27 and TRBJ2-7; D is uncertain. V shed 2 bases and J shed 4 bases, with 12 bases lying between them. This CDR3 has 14 residues. Germline CDR1 reads MNHEY; CDR2 reads SMNVEV (reference sequence). CDR3 bases: TGTGCCAGCAGTTTAAGGCGATTGGGGTACGAGCAGTACTTC. Translating it yields CASSLRRLGYEQYF.

The rearrangement links TRBV28 to TRBJ2-2, with TRBD1 identical over 9 bases. CDR1 is MDHEN, CDR2 SYDVKM, per germline. The J segment lost 0 bases and the V segment lost 3 bases, leaving 5 bases of the junction unmatched. The CDR3 has 17 amino acids. For the CDR3, the DNA is TGTGCCAGCAGTTTTTCGGGACAGGGATCGAACACCGGGGAGCTGTTTTTT. Translating gives CASSFSGQGSNTGELFF.

The chain carries TRBV9 and TRBJ2-1, with TRBD2 matching over 9 bases. This CDR3 has 15 residues. After removal of 6 bases from V and 4 bases from J, the junction contained 8 bases not matched to a gene. CDR1 SGDLS and CDR2 YYNGEE come from the germline V gene. CDR3 amino acids: CASTRSTSGYNEQFF. Here the CDR3 DNA reads TGTGCCAGCACCCGATCGACTAGCGGTTACAATGAGCAGTTCTTC.

The chain couples TRBV18 to TRBJ1-1, with 11 bases matching TRBD1. J lost 4 bases, V lost 3 bases, and 7 bases had no gene match. Germline-derived CDR1 and CDR2 are KGHSH and LQKENI. The CDR3 loop spans 16 amino acids. The CDR3 DNA reads as TGTGCCAGCTCACCGGACAGGGGGCTCTGGGGCACTGAAGCTTTCTTT. Encoded protein: CASSPDRGLWGTEAFF. The whole variable domain, filled in from reference TRBV18 and TRBJ1-1, reads NAGVMQNPRHLVRRRGQEARLRCSPMKGHSHVYWYRQLPEEGLKFMVYLQKENIIDESGMPKERFSAEFPKEGPSILRIQQVVRGDSAAYFCASSPDRGLWGTEAFFGQGTRLTVV.

The chain recombines TRBV11-1 with TRBJ2-1, with D perhaps being TRBD1 or TRBD2 (6 bases each). V gave up 4 bases and J gave up 7 bases, with 14 bases separating them. CDR3 length: 14 residues. Germline values: CDR1 SGHAT, CDR2 FQDESV (reference sequence). CDR3 residues: CASSSNTGRNEQFF. In DNA form, the CDR3 reads TGTGCCAGCAGCTCCAATACAGGGAGGAATGAGCAGTTCTTC.

There are a few counts of this clonotype. The genes are TRBV12-3 or TRBV12-4 and TRBJ2-7; no clear D gene. V lost 5 bases, J lost 4 bases, and 6 bases lay in between. The CDR3 covers 11 residues. In DNA form, the CDR3 reads TGTGCCAGCAGTGCCAATTACGAGCAGTACTTC. Translation: CASSANYEQYF.

The V gene is TRBV23-1, the J gene TRBJ2-3; D gene ambiguous. TRBV23-1 is an open reading frame whose function is uncertain. The CDR3 is made up of 13 amino acids. Trimming shortened V by 3 bases and J by 6 bases, and 10 bases separated the two germline ends. CDR3 protein: CASSHSPRDTQYF. CDR3 sequence (DNA): TGCGCCAGCAGTCACAGCCCGAGGGATACGCAGTATTTT.

This clonotype was detected only a few times. This chain links TRBV20-1 with TRBJ2-7; weak D call: TRBD1 (6 bases). Germline V gene lookup returns CDR1 DFQATT and CDR2 SNEGSKA (reference sequence). The CDR3 runs 15 residues. Trimming removed 0 bases from V and 2 bases from J, with 14 bases in between. The CDR3 sequence is CSARDRAGATYEQYF. The DNA of the CDR3 is TGCAGTGCTAGAGATAGGGCAGGGGCGACCTACGAGCAGTACTTC.

This rearrangement joins TRBV12-3 or TRBV12-4 to TRBJ2-7; D not resolved. This CDR3 region has 12 residues. V was trimmed by 6 bases and J by 5 bases, leaving 11 bases between them. The DNA for the CDR3 is TGTGCCAGCAGGTTTCGCGAGAACGAGCAGTACTTC. Translation: CASRFRENEQYF.

The V call is TRBV12-3 or TRBV12-4, the J call TRBJ1-5; D unclear. The CDR3 runs 12 residues. V lost 1 base and J 5 bases, leaving 3 bases between the germline ends. CDR3 DNA: TGTGCCAGCAGTTTAGGGGATCAGCCCCAGCATTTT. Its translation is CASSLGDQPQHF.

This clonotype was detected a few times. The chain is built from TRBV6-2 or TRBV6-3 and TRBJ2-3; D gene uncertain. There are 12 residues in the CDR3. Trimming stripped 10 bases from V and 2 bases from J, with 10 bases between. Germline V gene lookup returns CDR1 MNHEY and CDR2 SVGEGT. CDR3 DNA: TGTGCCACGCTCGGACCCACAGATACGCAGTATTTT. The encoded protein is CATLGPTDTQYF.

This chain joins TRBV20-1 and TRBJ2-3; possibly TRBD1 for D (5 bases). Germline V CDR1 and CDR2: DFQATT, SNEGSKA (reference sequence). V lost 2 bases, J lost 2 bases, and 11 bases lay in between. The CDR3 is 14 residues long. In nucleotides, the CDR3 is TGCAGTGCTAGATTGGCCAGGGCCACAGATACGCAGTATTTT. Amino acid sequence: CSARLARATDTQYF.

This clonotype was observed a few times. V is TRBV20-1 and J is TRBJ2-3; 9 bases align to TRBD2. Germline V CDR1 and CDR2: DFQATT, SNEGSKA (reference sequence). The CDR3 has 14 amino acids. V gave up 6 bases and J gave up 3 bases; unmatched junction bases: 7. CDR3 sequence reads: CSAMTSGVTDTQYF. For the CDR3, the DNA is TGCAGTGCCATGACTAGCGGAGTGACAGATACGCAGTATTTT.

This clonotype showed up just a few times. The chain has TRBV9 and TRBJ2-7, with 8 bases fitting TRBD1. The CDR3 is 16 residues long. J lost 3 bases, V lost 0 bases, and 8 bases had no gene match. Germline CDR1 is SGDLS and CDR2 is YYNGEE. The CDR3 nucleotides are TGTGCCAGCAGCGTAGGCGGAACAGGGGGGAGCTACGAGCAGTACTTC. Protein product: CASSVGGTGGSYEQYF.

This chain joins TRBV14 and TRBJ1-1, with D possibly being TRBD1 (5 bases). The V end was cut by 4 bases, the J end by 12 bases, with 15 bases between. The V gene's germline CDR1 is SGHDN and CDR2 FVKESK. This CDR3 contains 12 residues. The CDR3 loop is CASSRIKGYTFF. CDR3 nucleotides: TGTGCCAGCAGCCGGATAAAGGGGTATACTTTCTTT.

The chain combines TRBV14 with TRBJ1-2; D perhaps matches TRBD1 (5 bases). V was clipped by 4 bases and J by 4 bases, with 16 bases between them. Germline values: CDR1 SGHDN, CDR2 FVKESK. The CDR3 runs 15 residues. The CDR3 nucleotides are TGTGCCAGCAGCCCGACAGCCCTTATGAGCTATGGCTACACCTTC. This sequence encodes CASSPTALMSYGYTF.

V gene TRBV7-3 combines with J gene TRBJ2-2; possibly TRBD2 for D (5 bases). Germline CDR1 reads SGHTA; CDR2 reads FQGTGA. V lost 2 bases, J lost 1 base, and 8 bases lay in between. The CDR3 contains 15 residues. The CDR3 sequence is CASSLGGRNTGELFF. CDR3 DNA: TGTGCCAGCAGCTTAGGTGGGAGGAACACCGGGGAGCTGTTTTTT.

The rearrangement joins TRBV28 to TRBJ2-7; D unresolved. CDR3 size: 15 residues. Germline CDR1 is MDHEN and CDR2 is SYDVKM. V gave up 6 bases and J gave up 2 bases, with 17 bases separating them. CDR3 protein: CASSEERASTYEQYF. In nucleotides, the CDR3 is TGTGCCAGCAGCGAGGAAAGGGCCAGCACCTACGAGCAGTACTTC.